The source of this T cell receptor (beta chain) is a study of cytomegalovirus exposure and HLA in healthy donors. Notes on the study in general: The study labeled more than 150 TCR beta chains cytomegalovirus-associated. Later findings reportedly placed an Asian-associated ancestry cluster below the roughly 660-donor mean for N-insertions.

It was with 60 Vbeta and 13 Jbeta primers that the PCR ran. TCRdb keeps only in-frame clones here, not all; method: immunoSEQ multiplex PCR. The sample includes around 130,000 clones, roughly 80% of them seen just once. This clone has only one observation. Its antigen is currently unknown. Sequenced sample: PBMCs. The TCR was taken from a woman in her forties in good health and CMV-seropositive.

The chain's CDR3 is CASRAGTDYEQYF. CDR3 nucleotide sequence: TGCGCCAGCAGAGCCGGGACAGACTACGAGCAGTACTTC. The chain uses TRBV5-1 and TRBJ2-7, with 7 positions matching TRBD1. The length of the CDR3 is 13 residues. The V gene end was trimmed by 5 bases and the J gene end by 3 bases; junction bases not matched to a gene: 5. Looked up from germline, CDR1 is SGHRS and CDR2 is YFSETQ. Based on the CDR3 plus reference TRBV5-1 and TRBJ2-7, the full variable domain is KAGVTQTPRYLIKTRGQQVTLSCSPISGHRSVSWYQQTPGQGLQFLFEYFSETQRNKGNFPGRFSGRQFSNSRSEMNVSTLELGDSALYLCASRAGTDYEQYFGPGTRLTVT.